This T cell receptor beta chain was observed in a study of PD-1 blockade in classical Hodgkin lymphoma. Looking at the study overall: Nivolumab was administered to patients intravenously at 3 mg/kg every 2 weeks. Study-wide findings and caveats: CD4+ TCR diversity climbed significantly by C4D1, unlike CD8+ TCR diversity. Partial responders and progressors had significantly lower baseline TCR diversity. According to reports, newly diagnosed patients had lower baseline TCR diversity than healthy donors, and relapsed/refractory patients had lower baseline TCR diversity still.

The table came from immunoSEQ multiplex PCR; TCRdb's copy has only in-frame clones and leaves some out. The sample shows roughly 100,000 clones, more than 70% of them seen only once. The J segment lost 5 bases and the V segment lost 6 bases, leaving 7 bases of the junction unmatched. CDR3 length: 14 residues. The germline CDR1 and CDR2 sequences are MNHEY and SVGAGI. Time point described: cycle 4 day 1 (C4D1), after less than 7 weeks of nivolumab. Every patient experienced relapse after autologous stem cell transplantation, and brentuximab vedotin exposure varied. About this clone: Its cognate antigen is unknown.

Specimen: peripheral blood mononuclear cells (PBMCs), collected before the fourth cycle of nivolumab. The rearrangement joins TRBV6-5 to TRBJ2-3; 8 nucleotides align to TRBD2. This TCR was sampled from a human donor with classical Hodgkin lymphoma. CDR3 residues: CASRSLSGKDTQYF. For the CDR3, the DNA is TGTGCCAGCAGGTCGCTTAGCGGGAAAGATACGCAGTATTTT.